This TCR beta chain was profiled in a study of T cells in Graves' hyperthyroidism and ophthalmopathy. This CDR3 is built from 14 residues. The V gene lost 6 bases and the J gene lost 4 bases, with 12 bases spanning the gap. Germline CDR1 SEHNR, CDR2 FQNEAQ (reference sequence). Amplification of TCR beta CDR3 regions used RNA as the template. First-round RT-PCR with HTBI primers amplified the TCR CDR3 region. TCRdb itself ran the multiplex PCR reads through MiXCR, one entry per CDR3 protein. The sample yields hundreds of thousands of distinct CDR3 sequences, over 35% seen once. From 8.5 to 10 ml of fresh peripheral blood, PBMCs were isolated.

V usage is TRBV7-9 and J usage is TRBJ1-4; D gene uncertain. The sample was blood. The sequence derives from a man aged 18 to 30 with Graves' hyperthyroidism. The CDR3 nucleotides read TGTGCCAGCAGTCCTTTGTCGGATAATGAAAAACTGTTTTTT. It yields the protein CASSPLSDNEKLFF.